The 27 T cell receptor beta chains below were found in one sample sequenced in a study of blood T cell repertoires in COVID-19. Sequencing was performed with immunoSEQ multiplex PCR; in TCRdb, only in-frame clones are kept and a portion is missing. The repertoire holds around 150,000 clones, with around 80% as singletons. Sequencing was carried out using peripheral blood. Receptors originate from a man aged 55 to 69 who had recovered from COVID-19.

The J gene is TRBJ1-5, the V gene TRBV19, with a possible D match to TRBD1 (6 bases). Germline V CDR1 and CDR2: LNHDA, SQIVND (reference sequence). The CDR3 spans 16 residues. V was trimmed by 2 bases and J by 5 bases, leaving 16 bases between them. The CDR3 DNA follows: TGTGCCAGTAGTATAATAAACAGGGTGAGGCATCAGCCCCAGCATTTT. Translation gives CASSIINRVRHQPQHF.

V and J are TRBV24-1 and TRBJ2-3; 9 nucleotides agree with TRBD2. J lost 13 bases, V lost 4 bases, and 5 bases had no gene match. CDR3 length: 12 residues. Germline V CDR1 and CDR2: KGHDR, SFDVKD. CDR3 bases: TGTGCCACCAGTGACGGAGCGGGAGGAAAGTATTTT. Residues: CATSDGAGGKYF.

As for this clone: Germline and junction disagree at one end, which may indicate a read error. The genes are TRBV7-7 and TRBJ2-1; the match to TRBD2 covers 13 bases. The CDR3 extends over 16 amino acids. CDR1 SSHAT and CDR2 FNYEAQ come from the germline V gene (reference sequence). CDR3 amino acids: CASSLGLAGVDNEQFF. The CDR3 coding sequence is TGTGCTAGCAGCCTCGGACTAGCGGGGGTTGACAATGAGCAGTTCTTC. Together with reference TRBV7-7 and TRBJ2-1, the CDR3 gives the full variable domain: GAGVSQSPRYKVTKRGQDVTLRCDPISSHATLYWYQQALGQGPEFLTYFNYEAQPDKSGLPSDRFSAERPEGSISTLTIQRTEQRDSAMYRCASSLGLAGVDNEQFFGPGTRLTVL.

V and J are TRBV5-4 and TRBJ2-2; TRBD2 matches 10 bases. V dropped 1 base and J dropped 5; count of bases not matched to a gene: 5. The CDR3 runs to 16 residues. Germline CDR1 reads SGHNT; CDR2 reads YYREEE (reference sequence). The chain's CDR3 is CASSLKSSGRTGELFF. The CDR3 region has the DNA TGTGCCAGCAGCTTGAAGTCTAGCGGGAGAACCGGGGAGCTGTTTTTT.

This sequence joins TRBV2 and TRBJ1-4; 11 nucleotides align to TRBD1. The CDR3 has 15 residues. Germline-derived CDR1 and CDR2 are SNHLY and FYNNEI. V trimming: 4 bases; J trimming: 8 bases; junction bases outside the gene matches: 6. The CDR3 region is CASSGTGGGWEKLFF. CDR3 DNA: TGTGCCAGCAGTGGGACAGGGGGCGGATGGGAAAAACTGTTTTTT.

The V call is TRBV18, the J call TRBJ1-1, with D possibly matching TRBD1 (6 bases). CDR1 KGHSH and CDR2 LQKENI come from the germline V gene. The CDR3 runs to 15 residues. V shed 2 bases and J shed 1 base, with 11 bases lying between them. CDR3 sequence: CASSPYRERNTEAFF. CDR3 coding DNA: TGTGCCAGCTCACCATACAGGGAACGGAACACTGAAGCTTTCTTT.

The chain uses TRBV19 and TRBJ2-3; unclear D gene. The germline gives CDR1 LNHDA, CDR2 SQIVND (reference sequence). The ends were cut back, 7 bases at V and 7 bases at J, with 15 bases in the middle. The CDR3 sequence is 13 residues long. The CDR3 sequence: CASIGDDRNTQYF. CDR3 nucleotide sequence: TGTGCCAGTATCGGAGATGATAGGAATACGCAGTATTTT. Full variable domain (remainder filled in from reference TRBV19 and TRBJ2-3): DGGITQSPKYLFRKEGQNVTLSCEQNLNHDAMYWYRQDPGQGLRLIYYSQIVNDFQKGDIAEGYSVSREKKESFPLTVTSAQKNPTAFYLCASIGDDRNTQYFGPGTRLTVL.

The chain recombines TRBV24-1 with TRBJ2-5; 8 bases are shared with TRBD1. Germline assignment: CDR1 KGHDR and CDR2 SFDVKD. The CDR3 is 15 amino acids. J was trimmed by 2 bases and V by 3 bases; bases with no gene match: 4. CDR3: CATSDPTGDQETQYF. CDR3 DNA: TGTGCCACCAGTGATCCGACAGGGGATCAAGAGACCCAGTACTTC.

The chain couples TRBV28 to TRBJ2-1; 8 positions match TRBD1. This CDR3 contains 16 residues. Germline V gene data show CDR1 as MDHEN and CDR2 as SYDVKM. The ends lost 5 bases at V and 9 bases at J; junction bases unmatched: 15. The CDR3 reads CASSEQGDLTSFEQFF. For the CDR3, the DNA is TGTGCCAGCAGTGAACAGGGGGACTTAACCTCTTTTGAGCAGTTCTTC.

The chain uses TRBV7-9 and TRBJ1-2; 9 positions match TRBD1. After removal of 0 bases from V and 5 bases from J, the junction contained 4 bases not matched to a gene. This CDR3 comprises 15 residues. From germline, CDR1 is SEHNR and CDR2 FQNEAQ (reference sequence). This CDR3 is CASSLARDREYGYTF. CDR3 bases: TGTGCCAGCAGCTTAGCGCGGGACAGGGAGTATGGCTACACCTTC.

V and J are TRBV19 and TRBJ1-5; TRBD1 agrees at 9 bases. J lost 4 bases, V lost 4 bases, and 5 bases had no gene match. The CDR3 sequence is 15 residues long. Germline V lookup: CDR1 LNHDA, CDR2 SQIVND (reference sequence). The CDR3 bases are TGTGCCAGTAGTAGCCGACAGGGGGGTAATCAGCCCCAGCATTTT. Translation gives CASSSRQGGNQPQHF.

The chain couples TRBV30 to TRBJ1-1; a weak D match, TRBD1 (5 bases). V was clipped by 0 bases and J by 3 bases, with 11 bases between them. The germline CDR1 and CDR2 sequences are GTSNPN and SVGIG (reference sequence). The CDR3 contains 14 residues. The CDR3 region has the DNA TGTGCCTGGAGTGTAGTCACGGGGGACACTGAAGCTTTCTTT. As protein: CAWSVVTGDTEAFF.

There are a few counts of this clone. CDR3 residues: CASSQQTGGQSPLHF. CDR3 DNA: TGTGCCAGCAGCCAACAGACAGGGGGCCAATCACCCCTCCACTTT. This chain joins TRBV4-2 and TRBJ1-6, with 10 positions matching TRBD1. Unmatched junction bases numbered 5, after V lost 2 bases and J lost 10 bases. The CDR3 runs to 15 residues. The germline CDR1 and CDR2 sequences are LGHNA and YNFKEQ.

CDR3 sequence reads: CASSDGAGVGYEQYF. DNA for the CDR3: TGTGCCAGCAGTGACGGAGCGGGAGTCGGTTACGAGCAGTACTTC. The chain recombines TRBV2 with TRBJ2-7; 8 bases line up with TRBD2. CDR3 length: 15 residues. Germline loops: CDR1 SNHLY, CDR2 FYNNEI. J gave up 4 bases and V 3 bases, and 8 bases lay outside the gene matches.

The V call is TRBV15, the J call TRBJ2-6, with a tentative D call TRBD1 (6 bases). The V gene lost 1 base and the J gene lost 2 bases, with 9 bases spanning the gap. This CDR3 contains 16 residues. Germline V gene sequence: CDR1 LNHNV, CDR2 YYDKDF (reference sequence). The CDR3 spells CATSRGDKPGANVLTF. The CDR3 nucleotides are TGTGCCACCAGCAGAGGGGACAAACCTGGGGCCAACGTCCTGACTTTC.

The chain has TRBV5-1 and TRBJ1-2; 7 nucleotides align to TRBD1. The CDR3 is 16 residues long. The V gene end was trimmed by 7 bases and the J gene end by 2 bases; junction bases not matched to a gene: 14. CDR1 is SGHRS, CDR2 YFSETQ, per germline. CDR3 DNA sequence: TGCGCCAGCTCGGCTGGAGGGGGCAACCTGAACTATGGCTACACCTTC. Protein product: CASSAGGGNLNYGYTF.

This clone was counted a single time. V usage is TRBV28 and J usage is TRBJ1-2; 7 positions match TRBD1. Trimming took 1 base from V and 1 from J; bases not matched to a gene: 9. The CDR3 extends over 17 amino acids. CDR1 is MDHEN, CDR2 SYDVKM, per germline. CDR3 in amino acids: CASSLFPPQGRNYGYTF. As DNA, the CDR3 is TGTGCCAGCAGTTTATTCCCCCCACAGGGGCGTAACTATGGCTACACCTTC.

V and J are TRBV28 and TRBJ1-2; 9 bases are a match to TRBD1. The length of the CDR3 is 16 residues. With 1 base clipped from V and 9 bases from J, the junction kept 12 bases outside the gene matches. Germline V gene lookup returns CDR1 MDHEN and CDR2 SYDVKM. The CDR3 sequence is CASSLFVGQGRSSYTF. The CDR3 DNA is TGTGCCAGCAGTTTATTTGTCGGACAGGGGAGGTCTAGCTACACCTTC.

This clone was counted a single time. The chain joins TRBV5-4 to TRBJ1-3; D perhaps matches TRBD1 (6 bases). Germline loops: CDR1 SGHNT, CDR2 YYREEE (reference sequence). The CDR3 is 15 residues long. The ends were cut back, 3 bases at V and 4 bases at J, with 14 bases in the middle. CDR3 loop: CASSSTGLLGNTIYF. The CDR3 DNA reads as TGTGCCAGCAGCTCGACAGGCCTCCTCGGAAACACCATATATTTT.

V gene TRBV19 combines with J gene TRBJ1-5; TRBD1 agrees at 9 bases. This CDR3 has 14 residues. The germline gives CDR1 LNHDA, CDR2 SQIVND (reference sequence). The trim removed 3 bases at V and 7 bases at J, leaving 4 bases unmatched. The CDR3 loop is CASSIRQGEQPQHF. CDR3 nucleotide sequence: TGTGCCAGTAGTATTAGACAGGGGGAACAGCCCCAGCATTTT.

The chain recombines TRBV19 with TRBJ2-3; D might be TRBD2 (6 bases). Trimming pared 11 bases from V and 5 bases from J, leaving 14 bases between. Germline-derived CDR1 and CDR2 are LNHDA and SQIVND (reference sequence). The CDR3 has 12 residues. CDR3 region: CASSGDVDTQYF. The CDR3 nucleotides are TGTGCCTCGTCGGGGGACGTAGATACGCAGTATTTT.

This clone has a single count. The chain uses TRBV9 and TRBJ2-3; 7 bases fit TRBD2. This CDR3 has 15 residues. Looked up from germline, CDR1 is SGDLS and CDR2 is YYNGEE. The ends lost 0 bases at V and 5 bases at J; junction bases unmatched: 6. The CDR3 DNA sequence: TGTGCCAGCAGCGTAGTCGGGGGGTCGGGAGATACGCAGTATTTT. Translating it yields CASSVVGGSGDTQYF.

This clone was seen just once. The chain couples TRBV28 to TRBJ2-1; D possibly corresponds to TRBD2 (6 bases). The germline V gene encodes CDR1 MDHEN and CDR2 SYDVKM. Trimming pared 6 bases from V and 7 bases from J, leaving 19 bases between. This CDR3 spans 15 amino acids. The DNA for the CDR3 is TGTGCCAGCAGGGGCATTGGCGGGGTGCTTAATGAGCAGTTCTTC. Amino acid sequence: CASRGIGGVLNEQFF.

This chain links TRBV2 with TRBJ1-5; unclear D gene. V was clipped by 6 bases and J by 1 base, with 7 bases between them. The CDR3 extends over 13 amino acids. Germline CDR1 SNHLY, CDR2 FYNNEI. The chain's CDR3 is CASRGLSNQPQHF. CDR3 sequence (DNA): TGTGCCAGCAGGGGCTTGAGCAATCAGCCCCAGCATTTT.

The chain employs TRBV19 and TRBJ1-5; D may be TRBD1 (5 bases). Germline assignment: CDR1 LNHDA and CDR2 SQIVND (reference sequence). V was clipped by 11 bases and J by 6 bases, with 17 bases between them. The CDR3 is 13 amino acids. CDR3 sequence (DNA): TGTGCCTCCCGGAGGGGCTTCAGTCAGCCCCAGCATTTT. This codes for CASRRGFSQPQHF.

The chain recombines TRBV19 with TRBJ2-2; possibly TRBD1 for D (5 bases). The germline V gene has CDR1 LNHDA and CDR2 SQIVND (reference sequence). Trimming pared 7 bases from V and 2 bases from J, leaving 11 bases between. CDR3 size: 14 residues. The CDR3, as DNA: TGTGCCAGTAACAAGGGGCAAAACACCGGGGAGCTGTTTTTT. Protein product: CASNKGQNTGELFF.

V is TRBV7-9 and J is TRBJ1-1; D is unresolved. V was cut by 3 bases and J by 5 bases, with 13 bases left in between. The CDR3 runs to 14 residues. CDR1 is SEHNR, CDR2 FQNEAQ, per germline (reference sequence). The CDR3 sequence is CASSLLMSGTEAFF. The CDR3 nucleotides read TGTGCCAGCAGCTTGTTGATGTCGGGGACTGAAGCTTTCTTT.